A selection of T cell receptor beta chains follows, all from one sample in a study of blood T cell repertoires in COVID-19. Produced via immunoSEQ multiplex PCR; TCRdb's table is partial and in-frame only. The sample records 130,000 or so clones, approximately 83% being singletons. The sequencing input was peripheral blood. The receptors originated from a human donor in a cohort sampled during active COVID-19. CDR3s include the opening cysteine and the closing phenylalanine or tryptophan. A D gene is named only where the DNA matches it firmly. Clone size, where shown, is once, few, many, or a class for clones that have expanded.

clone_size	d_call	v_call	j_call	cdr3_aa	cdr3_nt
once	NA	TRBV6-6	TRBJ2-7	CASSSTGYEQYF	TGTGCCAGCAGTTCTACAGGGTACGAGCAGTACTTC
many	NA	TRBV2	TRBJ2-7	CASSVYLSYEQYF	TGTGCCAGCAGTGTATATCTCTCCTACGAGCAGTACTTC
once	NA	TRBV9	TRBJ2-3	CASSVGTGPTDTQYF	TGTGCCAGCAGCGTAGGAACAGGACCCACAGATACGCAGTATTTT
NA	NA	TRBV7-7	TRBJ2-5	CASSFGATSAETQYF	TGTGCTAGCAGCTTCGGCGCGACTAGTGCAGAGACCCAGTACTTC
NA	NA	TRBV6-2/TRBV6-3	TRBJ2-1	CASSSRTEAYNEQFF	TGTGCCAGCAGCTCGCGGACAGAGGCCTACAATGAGCAGTTCTTC
NA	TRBD1	TRBV2	TRBJ2-2	CASRGGQGFYTGELFF	TGTGCCAGCAGGGGGGGACAGGGGTTTTACACCGGGGAGCTGTTTTTT
NA	NA	TRBV5-1	TRBJ2-7	CASSLVVQPYEQYF	TGCGCCAGCAGCTTGGTTGTACAGCCCTACGAGCAGTACTTC
NA	NA	TRBV7-2	TRBJ2-5	CASSLGAGETQYF	TGTGCCAGCAGCTTAGGGGCCGGAGAGACCCAGTACTTC
few	TRBD1	TRBV12-3/TRBV12-4	TRBJ1-1	CASSGQGAGAFF	TGTGCCAGCAGTGGACAGGGGGCAGGAGCTTTCTTT
NA	NA	TRBV5-1	TRBJ1-5	CASSLTRENQPQHF	TGCGCCAGCAGCTTGACCCGGGAGAATCAGCCCCAGCATTTT
NA	TRBD2	TRBV28	TRBJ2-2	CASSSPASGIGELFF	TGTGCCAGCAGTTCCCCCGCTAGCGGGATCGGGGAGCTGTTTTTT
NA	TRBD1	TRBV3-1/TRBV3-2	TRBJ2-7	CASRGTGGPYEQYF	TGTGCCAGCAGGGGGACAGGGGGCCCCTACGAGCAGTACTTC
NA	TRBD1	TRBV27	TRBJ1-6	CASSLETGKRSYNSPLHF	TGTGCCAGCAGTTTGGAGACAGGGAAGAGAAGTTATAATTCACCCCTCCACTTT
NA	NA	TRBV5-1	TRBJ1-1	CASSMRENTEAFF	TGCGCCAGCAGCATGAGAGAGAACACTGAAGCTTTCTTT
NA	TRBD2	TRBV9	TRBJ2-7	CASSVDPGGPYEQYF	TGTGCCAGCAGCGTAGACCCGGGAGGGCCCTACGAGCAGTACTTC
NA	TRBD2	TRBV5-5	TRBJ2-3	CASSRSGRFTDTQYF	TGTGCCAGCAGCCGTAGCGGGAGGTTTACAGATACGCAGTATTTT
once	NA	TRBV6-2/TRBV6-3	TRBJ1-1	CASSYLGGDTEAFF	TGTGCCAGCAGTTACCTCGGGGGTGACACTGAAGCTTTCTTT
NA	NA	TRBV7-6	TRBJ2-7	CASSQRTNPGDEQYF	TGTGCCAGCAGCCAACGGACTAATCCGGGAGACGAGCAGTACTTC
NA	NA	TRBV30	TRBJ1-2	CAWRRPPPAGVLGYTF	TGTGCCTGGCGACGCCCGCCCCCTGCAGGGGTGCTAGGCTACACCTTC
NA	NA	TRBV7-3	TRBJ2-2	CASSFNQGTGELFF	TGTGCCAGCAGCTTTAATCAGGGGACCGGGGAGCTGTTTTTT
NA	NA	TRBV29-1	TRBJ2-3	CSGGTGRTDTQYF	TGCAGCGGTGGCACAGGGCGCACAGATACGCAGTATTTT
NA	TRBD1	TRBV19	TRBJ2-1	CASSMGDRGRDNEQFF	TGTGCCAGTAGTATGGGCGACAGGGGAAGGGACAATGAGCAGTTCTTC
NA	NA	TRBV2	TRBJ1-1	CASSEQSNTEAFF	TGTGCCAGCAGTGAACAGTCGAACACTGAAGCTTTCTTT
NA	TRBD2	TRBV4-2	TRBJ2-2	CASSQEGRAYTGELFF	TGTGCCAGCAGCCAAGAAGGGAGGGCGTACACCGGGGAGCTGTTTTTT
NA	NA	TRBV19	TRBJ2-1	CASSILFYNEQFF	TGTGCCAGTAGTATCCTCTTTTACAATGAGCAGTTCTTC
NA	NA	TRBV19	TRBJ1-5	CASRSPGASNQPQHF	TGTGCCAGTAGGTCGCCAGGGGCAAGCAATCAGCCCCAGCATTTT